The 13 T cell receptor beta chains reported below all come from one sample, sequenced in a study of early T cells in non-severe SARS-CoV-2 infection. TCRdb re-derived calls from the 5' RACE reads in MiXCR, one entry per CDR3 protein. This sample has roughly 53,000 distinct CDR3 sequences, with about 10% found just once. Sequencing was carried out using whole blood. The receptors stem from an adult who was a healthcare worker with PCR-confirmed SARS-CoV-2 infection or an uninfected control (not recorded which).

This clonotype was counted a few times. The rearrangement uses TRBV7-2 and TRBJ1-4; D call uncertain. Germline V CDR1 and CDR2: SGHTA, FQGNSA. V was shortened by 2 bases and J by 1 base, with 2 bases between the two germline ends. This CDR3 comprises 13 residues. The DNA for the CDR3 is TGTGCCAGCAGCTTATTAACTAATGAAAAACTGTTTTTT. Protein: CASSLLTNEKLFF.

This sequence joins TRBV6-2 or TRBV6-3 and TRBJ1-1; 7 bases line up with TRBD1. Losses at the gene ends were 4 bases for V and 5 bases for J; bases not matched to a gene: 13. The CDR3 runs to 16 residues. From germline, CDR1 is MNHEY and CDR2 SVGEGT. The CDR3 DNA reads as TGTGCCAGCAGTTTCCCTGGAGTACAGGGGTCGACTGAAGCTTTCTTT. As protein: CASSFPGVQGSTEAFF.

The gene calls are TRBV21-1 and TRBJ2-7; the table's TRBD2 call for D was not verified on the DNA. TRBV21-1 is a known pseudogene. This CDR3 has 15 amino acids. CDR3 in DNA: TGTGCCAGCAGCCCCGGGACTAGCTTCTCCTACGAGCAGTACTTC. Its protein product is CASSPGTSFSYEQYF.

This clonotype was seen ten or more times. The rearrangement links TRBV10-3 to TRBJ2-3; D might be TRBD2 (5 bases). Per the germline V gene, CDR1 is ENHRY and CDR2 is SYGVKD. Trimming took 6 bases from V and 2 from J, leaving 9 bases between them. This CDR3 is built from 13 residues. The CDR3 loop reads CAISRGVTDTQYF. CDR3 nucleotides: TGTGCCATCAGCCGGGGTGTCACAGATACGCAGTATTTT.

The chain uses TRBV6-2 or TRBV6-3 and TRBJ2-2; 7 bases fit TRBD1. Germline CDR1 reads MNHEY; CDR2 reads SVGEGT. CDR3 length: 13 residues. V shed 8 bases and J 4 bases; nucleotides not matched to a gene: 4. CDR3 region: CASSGQSTGELFF. The CDR3, as DNA: TGTGCCAGCTCGGGACAGAGCACCGGGGAGCTGTTTTTT.

The J gene is TRBJ1-3, the V gene TRBV6-1; D perhaps matches TRBD1 (5 bases). The V end was cut by 7 bases, the J end by 0 bases, with 16 bases between. Germline V gene data show CDR1 as MNHNS and CDR2 as SASEGT. This CDR3 contains 16 residues. Written as DNA, the CDR3 is TGTGCCAGCACCCTGGGGCCAGGACGCTCTGGAAACACCATATATTTT. Protein: CASTLGPGRSGNTIYF.

This clonotype appeared many times. The V call is TRBV10-3, the J call TRBJ1-1; 7 bases are a match to TRBD1. Losses at the gene ends were 4 bases for V and 2 bases for J; bases not matched to a gene: 1. This CDR3 spans 13 amino acids. The germline V gene encodes CDR1 ENHRY and CDR2 SYGVKD. CDR3: CAISGDSNTEAFF. The CDR3 bases are TGTGCCATCAGTGGGGACAGTAACACTGAAGCTTTCTTT.

By sample fraction, this clonotype is medium-sized. The CDR3 protein is CSVWLAGSSSYEQYF. In nucleotides, the CDR3 is TGCAGCGTTTGGCTAGCGGGCTCAAGCTCCTACGAGCAGTACTTC. The gene calls are TRBV29-1 and TRBJ2-7; 8 bases fit TRBD2. Germline-derived CDR1 and CDR2 are SQVTM and ANQGSEA. The CDR3 extends over 15 amino acids. The trim removed 5 bases at V and 0 bases at J, leaving 9 bases unmatched.

The gene calls are TRBV20-1 and TRBJ2-2, with D possibly being TRBD1 (6 bases). Germline CDR1 is DFQATT and CDR2 is SNEGSKA (reference sequence). Between the trimmed V and J ends, which lost 6 bases and 4 bases, there was a span of 15 bases. CDR3 length equals 14 residues. The CDR3 spells CSAPKQGPTGELFF. The CDR3 DNA reads as TGCAGTGCGCCCAAACAGGGACCCACCGGGGAGCTGTTTTTT.

Remarks on this clonotype: Relative to the germline gene, one junction end is altered; a read error may explain this. V is TRBV27 and J is TRBJ2-3, with 10 bases matching TRBD1. Germline V CDR1 and CDR2: MNHEY, SMNVEV (reference sequence). The CDR3 is 15 residues long. The CDR3 sequence is CVSSPDRGKGDTQYF. The CDR3 nucleotides read TGTGTCAGCAGCCCGGACAGGGGGAAAGGGGATACCCAGTATTTT.

This clonotype was seen at least ten times. The chain has TRBV4-3 and TRBJ2-1; 9 bases match TRBD2. V lost 0 bases and J lost 9; bases outside the gene matches: 9. The germline V gene encodes CDR1 LGHNA and CDR2 YSLEER. The CDR3 covers 16 residues. CDR3 sequence (DNA): TGCGCCAGCAGCCAAGATGTAGGCGGGAGGGCCGCTGAGCAGTTCTTC. Translated, it gives CASSQDVGGRAAEQFF.

The chain links TRBV20-1 to TRBJ1-2; 7 bases line up with TRBD1. Unmatched junction bases numbered 11, after V lost 6 bases and J lost 4 bases. This CDR3 contains 14 residues. Germline V gene sequence: CDR1 DFQATT, CDR2 SNEGSKA (reference sequence). CDR3 coding DNA: TGCAGTGCCAACCCACAGGGGCTAAGCTATGGCTACACCTTC. Its protein product is CSANPQGLSYGYTF.

This clonotype was found many times. The rearrangement uses TRBV3-1 and TRBJ1-1; D unresolved. The V end was cut by 2 bases, the J end by 4 bases, with 8 bases between. The CDR3 sequence is 13 residues long. Germline CDR1 is LGHDT and CDR2 is YNNKEL (reference sequence). The CDR3: CASSQKGVTEAFF. DNA for the CDR3: TGTGCCAGCAGCCAAAAGGGCGTCACTGAAGCTTTCTTT.